Listed below are T cell receptor beta chains from one sample, sequenced in a study of T cell changes during pregnancy in multiple sclerosis. The data were produced by immunoSEQ multiplex PCR, yet TCRdb's version contains in-frame clones alone and is incomplete. The sample lists around 83,000 clones, 90% to 95% occurring once. Sample: CD4+ T cells from peripheral blood mononuclear cells, taken in the second trimester of pregnancy. Receptors were obtained from a female donor with multiple sclerosis, enrolled in a pregnancy study. CDR3s include the opening cysteine and the closing phenylalanine or tryptophan. The D gene is left open where the match is weak. Expanded clones get a size class; other rows say once, few or many, or leave the size out.

j_call: TRBJ2-1; clone_size: NA; v_call: TRBV4-1; d_call: TRBD2; cdr3_aa: CASSQSPGTSDEQFF; cdr3_nt: TGCGCCAGCAGCCAAAGTCCCGGGACTAGCGATGAGCAGTTCTTC
j_call: TRBJ1-2; clone_size: NA; v_call: TRBV11-2; d_call: NA; cdr3_aa: CASSLSQRQTNYGYTF; cdr3_nt: TGTGCCAGCAGCTTAAGCCAGCGGCAGACTAACTATGGCTACACCTTC
j_call: TRBJ1-3; clone_size: NA; v_call: TRBV4-3; d_call: NA; cdr3_aa: CASSQVRQAHSGNTIYF; cdr3_nt: TGCGCCAGCAGCCAAGTAAGACAGGCCCACTCTGGAAACACCATATATTTT
j_call: TRBJ1-6; clone_size: NA; v_call: TRBV11-2; d_call: TRBD1; cdr3_aa: CASSLNPSGQASNSPLHF; cdr3_nt: TGTGCCAGCAGCTTAAACCCTTCGGGACAGGCGTCTAATTCACCCCTCCACTTT
j_call: TRBJ2-7; clone_size: few; v_call: TRBV5-5; d_call: TRBD1; cdr3_aa: CASSYDRVVAYEQYF; cdr3_nt: TGTGCCAGCAGCTACGACAGGGTTGTCGCCTACGAGCAGTACTTC
j_call: TRBJ2-5; clone_size: NA; v_call: TRBV20-1; d_call: NA; cdr3_aa: CSARTRETQYF; cdr3_nt: TGCAGTGCTAGAACTAGAGAGACCCAGTACTTC
j_call: TRBJ2-5; clone_size: NA; v_call: TRBV7-9; d_call: TRBD2; cdr3_aa: CASSLVHAGGDETQYF; cdr3_nt: TGTGCCAGCAGCTTAGTACATGCGGGGGGTGATGAGACCCAGTACTTC
j_call: TRBJ2-3; clone_size: NA; v_call: TRBV5-1; d_call: TRBD1; cdr3_aa: CASSMTGGTDTQYF; cdr3_nt: TGCGCCAGCAGTATGACAGGGGGCACCGATACGCAGTATTTT
j_call: TRBJ2-2; clone_size: NA; v_call: TRBV5-5; d_call: TRBD1; cdr3_aa: CASSPTGSDVGELFF; cdr3_nt: TGTGCCAGCAGCCCGACAGGGTCAGACGTCGGGGAGCTGTTTTTT
j_call: TRBJ1-1; clone_size: NA; v_call: TRBV14; d_call: NA; cdr3_aa: CASSQGGGVEAFF; cdr3_nt: TGTGCCAGCAGCCAAGGCGGGGGGGTTGAAGCTTTCTTT
j_call: TRBJ1-6; clone_size: NA; v_call: TRBV30; d_call: TRBD1; cdr3_aa: CAWKGQGDSPLHF; cdr3_nt: TGTGCCTGGAAGGGACAGGGAGATTCACCCCTCCACTTT
j_call: TRBJ2-7; clone_size: NA; v_call: TRBV27; d_call: NA; cdr3_aa: CASSLPGSYEQYF; cdr3_nt: TGTGCCAGCAGTCTCCCCGGCTCCTACGAGCAGTACTTC
j_call: TRBJ2-7; clone_size: NA; v_call: TRBV2; d_call: TRBD2; cdr3_aa: CASNPGLAGVSEQYF; cdr3_nt: TGTGCCAGCAATCCGGGACTAGCGGGAGTGTCCGAGCAGTACTTC
j_call: TRBJ2-3; clone_size: NA; v_call: TRBV5-4; d_call: TRBD1; cdr3_aa: CASSLGLGTGTDTQYF; cdr3_nt: TGTGCCAGCAGCTTGGGGCTAGGGACAGGAACAGATACGCAGTATTTT
j_call: TRBJ1-1; clone_size: once; v_call: TRBV2; d_call: NA; cdr3_aa: CASSHRLNTEAFF; cdr3_nt: TGTGCCAGCAGCCACAGATTGAACACTGAAGCTTTCTTT
j_call: TRBJ2-7; clone_size: NA; v_call: TRBV7-9; d_call: TRBD2; cdr3_aa: CASSWTSGGPWEQYF; cdr3_nt: TGTGCCAGCAGTTGGACTAGCGGGGGGCCGTGGGAGCAGTACTTC
j_call: TRBJ2-3; clone_size: NA; v_call: TRBV25-1; d_call: TRBD2; cdr3_aa: CASSVTRGVWTDTQYF; cdr3_nt: TGTGCCAGCAGTGTCACACGGGGGGTCTGGACAGATACGCAGTATTTT
j_call: TRBJ1-1; clone_size: NA; v_call: TRBV7-9; d_call: NA; cdr3_aa: CASSLLRYGTEAFF; cdr3_nt: TGTGCCAGCAGCTTACTGAGATATGGCACTGAAGCTTTCTTT
j_call: TRBJ2-2; clone_size: NA; v_call: TRBV11-1; d_call: NA; cdr3_aa: CASSLTARDTGELFF; cdr3_nt: TGTGCCAGCAGCTTAACCGCCCGGGACACCGGGGAGCTGTTTTTT
j_call: TRBJ2-1; clone_size: NA; v_call: TRBV19; d_call: TRBD2; cdr3_aa: CASSPFGTSGIGEQFF; cdr3_nt: TGTGCCAGTAGTCCGTTTGGGACTAGCGGGATTGGTGAGCAGTTCTTC
j_call: TRBJ2-6; clone_size: NA; v_call: TRBV19; d_call: NA; cdr3_aa: CASALTGANVLTF; cdr3_nt: TGTGCCAGTGCACTGACTGGGGCCAACGTCCTGACTTTC
j_call: TRBJ2-2; clone_size: NA; v_call: TRBV5-1; d_call: NA; cdr3_aa: CASSLAAGVTGELFF; cdr3_nt: TGCGCCAGCAGCTTGGCGGCAGGGGTGACCGGGGAGCTGTTTTTT
j_call: TRBJ1-2; clone_size: NA; v_call: TRBV7-6; d_call: NA; cdr3_aa: CASSGVANYGYTF; cdr3_nt: TGTGCCAGCAGCGGAGTAGCTAACTATGGCTACACCTTC
j_call: TRBJ2-3; clone_size: NA; v_call: TRBV2; d_call: NA; cdr3_aa: CASKGRTDTQYF; cdr3_nt: TGTGCCAGCAAGGGGCGTACAGATACGCAGTATTTT
j_call: TRBJ1-4; clone_size: few; v_call: TRBV29-1; d_call: NA; cdr3_aa: CSVVISGLSEKLFF; cdr3_nt: TGCAGCGTTGTCATTTCAGGACTATCTGAAAAACTGTTTTTT
j_call: TRBJ2-4; clone_size: NA; v_call: TRBV30; d_call: NA; cdr3_aa: CAWDRGRRGTSLNIQYF; cdr3_nt: TGTGCCTGGGACAGGGGGCGAAGGGGGACTAGCCTAAACATTCAGTACTTC